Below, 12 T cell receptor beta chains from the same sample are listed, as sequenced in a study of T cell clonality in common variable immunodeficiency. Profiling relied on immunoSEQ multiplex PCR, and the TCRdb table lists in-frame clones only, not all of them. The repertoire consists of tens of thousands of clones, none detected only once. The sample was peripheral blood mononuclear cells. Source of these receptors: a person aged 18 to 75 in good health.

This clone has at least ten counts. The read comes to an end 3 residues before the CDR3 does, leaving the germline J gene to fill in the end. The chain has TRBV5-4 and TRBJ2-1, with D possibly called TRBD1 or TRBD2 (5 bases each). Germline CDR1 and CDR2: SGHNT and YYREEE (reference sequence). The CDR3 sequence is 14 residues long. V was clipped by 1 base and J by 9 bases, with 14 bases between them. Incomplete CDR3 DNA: TGTGCCAGCAGCTTGTCCAGTAAGAGGGGTGAG. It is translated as CASSLSSKRGE. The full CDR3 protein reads CASSLSSKRGEQFF.

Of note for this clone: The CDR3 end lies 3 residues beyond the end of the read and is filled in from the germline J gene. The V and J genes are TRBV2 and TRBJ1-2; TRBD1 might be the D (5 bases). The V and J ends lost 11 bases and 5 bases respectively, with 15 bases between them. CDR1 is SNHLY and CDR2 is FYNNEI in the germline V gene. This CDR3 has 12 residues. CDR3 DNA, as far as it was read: TGTGCCGCGGGGGAAAGCAAGTATGGC. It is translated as CAAGESKYG. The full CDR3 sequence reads CAAGESKYGYTF.

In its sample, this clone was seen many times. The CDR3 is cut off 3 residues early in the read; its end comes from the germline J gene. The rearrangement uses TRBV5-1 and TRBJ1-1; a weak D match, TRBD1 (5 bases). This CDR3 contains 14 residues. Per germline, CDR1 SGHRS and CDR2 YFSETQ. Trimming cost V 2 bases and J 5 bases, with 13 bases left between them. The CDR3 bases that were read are TGCGCCAGCAGCTTATCTTCGGGGGGGACTGAA. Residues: CASSLSSGGTE. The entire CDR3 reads CASSLSSGGTEAFF.

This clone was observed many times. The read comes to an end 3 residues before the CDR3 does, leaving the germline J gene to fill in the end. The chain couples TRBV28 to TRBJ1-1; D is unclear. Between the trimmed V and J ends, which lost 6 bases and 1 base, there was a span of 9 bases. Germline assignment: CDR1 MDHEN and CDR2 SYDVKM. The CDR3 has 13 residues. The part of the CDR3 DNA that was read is TGTGCCAGCAGAAAACAAGAGAACACTGAA. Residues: CASRKQENTE. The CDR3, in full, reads CASRKQENTEAFF.

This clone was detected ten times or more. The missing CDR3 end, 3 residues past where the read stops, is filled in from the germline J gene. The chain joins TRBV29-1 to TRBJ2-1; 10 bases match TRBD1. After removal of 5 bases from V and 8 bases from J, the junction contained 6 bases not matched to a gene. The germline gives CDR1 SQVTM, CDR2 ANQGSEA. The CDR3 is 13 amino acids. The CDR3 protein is CSVKGQGRYEQFF. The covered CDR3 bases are TGCAGCGTTAAGGGACAGGGGAGGTATGAG.

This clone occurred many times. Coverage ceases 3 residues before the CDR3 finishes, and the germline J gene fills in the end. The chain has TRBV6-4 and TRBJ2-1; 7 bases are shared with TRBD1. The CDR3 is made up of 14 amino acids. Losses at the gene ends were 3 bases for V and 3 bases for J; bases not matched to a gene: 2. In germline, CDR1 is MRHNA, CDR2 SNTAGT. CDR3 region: CASSETGDYNEQFF. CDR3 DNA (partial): TGTGCCAGCAGTGAAACAGGGGACTACAATGAG.

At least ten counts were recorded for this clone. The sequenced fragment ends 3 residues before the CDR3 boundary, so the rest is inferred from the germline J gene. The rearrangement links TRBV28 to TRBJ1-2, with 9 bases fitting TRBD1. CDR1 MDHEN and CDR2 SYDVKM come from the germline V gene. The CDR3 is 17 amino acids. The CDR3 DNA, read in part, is TGTGCCAGCAGTATTAATACAGGGGGCCATGGGTCGGGAGGC. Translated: CASSINTGGHGSGG. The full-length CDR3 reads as CASSINTGGHGSGGYTF.

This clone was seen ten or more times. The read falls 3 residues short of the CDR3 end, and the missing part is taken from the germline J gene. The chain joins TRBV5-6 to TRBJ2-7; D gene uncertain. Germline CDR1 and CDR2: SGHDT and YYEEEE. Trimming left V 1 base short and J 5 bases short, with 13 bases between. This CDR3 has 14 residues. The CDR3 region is CASSLREVYNEQYF. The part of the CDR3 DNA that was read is TGTGCCAGCAGCTTGCGAGAGGTATATAACGAG.

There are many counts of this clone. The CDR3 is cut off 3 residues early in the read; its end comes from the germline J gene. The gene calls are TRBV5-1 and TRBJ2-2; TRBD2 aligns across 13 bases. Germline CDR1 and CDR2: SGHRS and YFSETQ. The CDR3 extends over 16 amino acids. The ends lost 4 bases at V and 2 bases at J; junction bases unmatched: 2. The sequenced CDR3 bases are TGCGCCAGCAGCCAGGGACTAGCGGGAAACACCGGGGAG. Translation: CASSQGLAGNTGE. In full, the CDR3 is CASSQGLAGNTGELFF.

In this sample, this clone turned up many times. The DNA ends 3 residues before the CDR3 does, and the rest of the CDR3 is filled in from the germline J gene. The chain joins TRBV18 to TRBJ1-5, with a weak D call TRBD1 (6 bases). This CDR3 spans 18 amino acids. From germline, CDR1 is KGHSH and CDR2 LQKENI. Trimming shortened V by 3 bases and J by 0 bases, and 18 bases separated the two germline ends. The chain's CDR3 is CASSPLGQGSGSNQPQHF. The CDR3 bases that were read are TGTGCCAGCTCACCCTTGGGGCAGGGGTCGGGTAGCAATCAGCCC.

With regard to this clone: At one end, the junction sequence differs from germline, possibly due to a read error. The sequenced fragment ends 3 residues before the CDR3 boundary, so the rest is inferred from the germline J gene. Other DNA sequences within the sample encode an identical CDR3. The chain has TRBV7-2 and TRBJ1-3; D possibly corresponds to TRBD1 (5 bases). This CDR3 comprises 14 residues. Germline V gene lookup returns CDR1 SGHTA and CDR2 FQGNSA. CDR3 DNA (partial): TGTGCCAGCAGCCTGACAGAAGCTGGAAACACG. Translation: CASSLTEAGNT. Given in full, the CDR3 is CASSLTEAGNTIYF.

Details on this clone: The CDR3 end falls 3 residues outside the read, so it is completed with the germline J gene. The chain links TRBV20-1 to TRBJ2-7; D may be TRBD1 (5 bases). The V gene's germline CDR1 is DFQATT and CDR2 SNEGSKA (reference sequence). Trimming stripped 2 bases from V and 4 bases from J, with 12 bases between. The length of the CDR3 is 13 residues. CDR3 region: CSARLTALYEQYF. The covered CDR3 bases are TGCAGTGCTAGACTGACAGCCCTATACGAG.